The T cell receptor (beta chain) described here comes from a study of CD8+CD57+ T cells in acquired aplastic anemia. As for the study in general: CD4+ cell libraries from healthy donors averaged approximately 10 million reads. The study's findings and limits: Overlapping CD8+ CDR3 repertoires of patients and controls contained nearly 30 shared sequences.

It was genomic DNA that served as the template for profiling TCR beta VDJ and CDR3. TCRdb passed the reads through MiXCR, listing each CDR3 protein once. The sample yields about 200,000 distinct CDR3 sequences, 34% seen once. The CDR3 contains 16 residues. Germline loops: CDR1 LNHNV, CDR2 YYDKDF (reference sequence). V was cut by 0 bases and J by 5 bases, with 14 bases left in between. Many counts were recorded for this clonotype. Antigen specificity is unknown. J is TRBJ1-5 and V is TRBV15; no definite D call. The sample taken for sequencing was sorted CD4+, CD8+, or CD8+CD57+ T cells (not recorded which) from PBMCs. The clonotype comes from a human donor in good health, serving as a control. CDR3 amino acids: CATSRDGGLHYQPQHF. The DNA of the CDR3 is TGTGCCACCAGCAGAGACGGCGGACTGCATTATCAGCCCCAGCATTTT.